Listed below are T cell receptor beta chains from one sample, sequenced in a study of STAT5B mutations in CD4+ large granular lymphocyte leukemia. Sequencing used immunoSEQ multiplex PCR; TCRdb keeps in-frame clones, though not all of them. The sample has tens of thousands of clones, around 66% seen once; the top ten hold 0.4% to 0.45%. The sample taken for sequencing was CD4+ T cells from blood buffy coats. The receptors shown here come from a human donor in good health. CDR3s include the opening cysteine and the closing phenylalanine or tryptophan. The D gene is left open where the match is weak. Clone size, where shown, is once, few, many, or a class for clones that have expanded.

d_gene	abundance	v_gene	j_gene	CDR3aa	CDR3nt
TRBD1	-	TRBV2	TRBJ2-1	CASSLTLDRAQFF	TGTGCCAGCAGCCTCACCTTGGACAGGGCTCAGTTCTTC
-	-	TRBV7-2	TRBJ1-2	CASSPEININYGYTF	TGTGCCAGCAGCCCAGAGATCAATATTAACTATGGCTACACCTTC
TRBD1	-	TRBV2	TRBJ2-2	CASEGQFLKDTGELFF	TGTGCCAGCGAGGGACAGTTCCTTAAGGACACCGGGGAGCTGTTTTTT
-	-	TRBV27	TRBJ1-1	CASSLYRNTEAFF	TGTGCCAGCAGTTTATACAGGAACACTGAAGCTTTCTTT
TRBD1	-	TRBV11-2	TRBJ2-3	CASSFRQGSWTDTQYF	TGTGCCAGCAGCTTCCGACAGGGTTCTTGGACAGATACGCAGTATTTT
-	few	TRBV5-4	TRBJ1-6	CASSADGKRIPLHF	TGTGCCAGCAGCGCCGACGGGAAAAGGATACCCCTCCACTTT
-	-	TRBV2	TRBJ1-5	CASRTESNQPQHF	TGTGCCAGCAGGACCGAAAGCAATCAGCCCCAGCATTTT
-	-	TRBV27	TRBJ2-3	CASRGSSTDTQYF	TGTGCCAGCCGTGGGTCTAGCACAGATACGCAGTATTTT
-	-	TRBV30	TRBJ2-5	CAWGRGPYPQETQYF	TGTGCCTGGGGGCGGGGGCCTTATCCACAAGAGACCCAGTACTTC
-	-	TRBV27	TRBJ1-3	CASSFGGLGNTIYF	TGTGCCAGCAGTTTTGGGGGGCTGGGAAACACCATATATTTT
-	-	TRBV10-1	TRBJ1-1	CASRARQDTEAFF	TGCGCCAGCCGCGCCCGACAGGACACTGAAGCTTTCTTT
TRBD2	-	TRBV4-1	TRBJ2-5	CASSQGARGGAEETQYF	TGCGCCAGCAGCCAAGGCGCTCGCGGGGGGGCGGAGGAGACCCAGTACTTC
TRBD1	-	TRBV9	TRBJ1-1	CASSPGQAGNTEAFF	TGTGCCAGCAGCCCTGGACAGGCGGGGAACACTGAAGCTTTCTTT
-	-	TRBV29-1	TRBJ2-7	CSAGTSSYEQYF	TGCAGCGCCGGGACAAGCTCCTACGAGCAGTACTTC
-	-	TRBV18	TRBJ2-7	CASSPQGFSSYEQYF	TGTGCCAGCTCACCACAGGGGTTCTCTTCCTACGAGCAGTACTTC
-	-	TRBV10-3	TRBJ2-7	CAISENYAYEQYF	TGTGCCATCAGTGAAAACTACGCCTACGAGCAGTACTTC
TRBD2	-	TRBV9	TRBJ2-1	CATAGRGTGDEQFF	TGTGCCACTGCGGGGCGGGGGACCGGGGATGAGCAGTTCTTC
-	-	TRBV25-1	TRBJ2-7	CASSASYEQYF	TGTGCCAGCAGTGCCTCCTACGAGCAGTACTTC
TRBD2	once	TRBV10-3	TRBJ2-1	CAISAGGVNEQFF	TGTGCCATCAGTGCGGGGGGGGTCAATGAGCAGTTCTTC
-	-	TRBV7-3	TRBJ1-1	CASSSKRTTWNTEAFF	TGTGCCAGCAGCTCTAAGCGGACGACTTGGAACACTGAAGCTTTCTTT
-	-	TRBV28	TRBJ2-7	CASRRDIGSYEQYF	TGTGCCAGCAGGAGGGACATCGGGTCCTACGAGCAGTACTTC
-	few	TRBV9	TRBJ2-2	CASSFLTGLNTGELFF	TGTGCCAGCAGCTTCCTGACAGGCCTGAACACCGGGGAGCTGTTTTTT
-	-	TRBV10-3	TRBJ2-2	CAISGLSTGELFF	TGTGCCATCAGTGGTTTGAGCACCGGGGAGCTGTTTTTT
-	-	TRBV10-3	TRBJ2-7	CAISESLRPYSYEQYF	TGTGCCATCAGTGAGTCCCTTCGACCGTACTCCTACGAGCAGTACTTC
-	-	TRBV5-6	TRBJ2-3	CASSSTGLTDTQYF	TGTGCCAGCAGCTCCACAGGGTTAACAGATACGCAGTATTTT
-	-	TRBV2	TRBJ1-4	CASNHEATNEKLFF	TGTGCCAGTAACCACGAAGCAACTAATGAAAAACTGTTTTTT